This TCR beta chain was documented in a study of liver allograft versus peripheral blood T cells. Study details: Repertoires of T cell receptors in transplanted livers were compared with recipients' peripheral blood repertoires.

This clonotype was picked up many times. Germline V gene data show CDR1 as MNHEY and CDR2 as SVGAGI. The J segment lost 0 bases and the V segment lost 2 bases, leaving 9 bases of the junction unmatched. This CDR3 is 18 amino acids long. MiXCR, applied by TCRdb to the reads, yields one record per CDR3 protein. The sample yields some 15,000 distinct CDR3 sequences, around 20% seen once. The receptor's source is a human patient who had a liver transplant. Some T cells may be transferred from the graft donor. J is TRBJ2-1 and V is TRBV6-5; TRBD1 matches 8 bases. The CDR3 is CASSYAWGQASSYNEQFF. The CDR3 bases are TGTGCCAGCAGTTACGCTTGGGGACAGGCAAGCTCCTACAATGAGCAGTTCTTC.